Shown below are 4 T cell receptor beta chains from a single sample sequenced in a study of CD8 T cells in Susac syndrome (dated by TCRdb to the late 2010s). The library was made by the immunoSEQ multiplex PCR assay. RNA was extracted with the RNeasy kit and roughly 0.5 to 1 ug was reverse transcribed using random hexamers. TCRdb trimmed the raw reads at Q25, called clones with MiXCR and kept productive beta chains. Under each unique CDR3 protein, matching rows form one entry showing the most common genes and DNA. Here the sample has under 200,000 distinct CDR3 sequences; roughly 94% occur a single time. Jointly, the top ten make up roughly 0.11% of the sample. Sequencing was carried out using CD4+ T cells from PBMCs. The receptors here all came from a human donor with Susac syndrome.

The chain recombines TRBV3-1 with TRBJ2-3, with TRBD1 matching over 8 bases. The CDR3 covers 16 residues. CDR1 and CDR2 from the germline V gene are LGHDT and YNNKEL (reference sequence). V dropped 2 bases and J dropped 4; count of bases not matched to a gene: 8. DNA for the CDR3: TGTGCCAGCAGCCAAAGGCGGACAGGGCGAGCAGATACGCAGTATTTT. Its translation: CASSQRRTGRADTQYF.

This clonotype was detected only once. The gene calls are TRBV6-5 and TRBJ2-7, with a weak D call TRBD1 (6 bases). Trimming took 0 bases from V and 3 from J, leaving 18 bases between them. Germline CDR1 reads MNHEY; CDR2 reads SVGAGI. The CDR3 sequence is 17 residues long. The CDR3 DNA is TGTGCCAGCAGTTACTCGAGGTCGGACAGCTTTGGCTACGAGCAGTACTTC. Translating it yields CASSYSRSDSFGYEQYF.

The chain couples TRBV3-1 to TRBJ1-2; D is uncertain. Looked up from germline, CDR1 is LGHDT and CDR2 is YNNKEL (reference sequence). The CDR3 contains 14 residues. Trimming left V 1 base short and J 8 bases short, with 14 bases between. CDR3 DNA sequence: TGTGCCAGCAGCCAAGGGGTCGCATCCCAGGGCTACACCTTC. Its protein is CASSQGVASQGYTF.

This rearrangement joins TRBV7-9 to TRBJ2-7, with 9 bases that match TRBD1. V lost 5 bases to trimming and J lost 5 bases; unmatched junction nucleotides: 7. CDR1 SEHNR and CDR2 FQNEAQ come from the germline V gene (reference sequence). This CDR3 comprises 14 residues. CDR3 coding DNA: TGTGCCAGCAGCCCCGGACAGGGGATGAACGAGCAGTACTTC. It specifies CASSPGQGMNEQYF.